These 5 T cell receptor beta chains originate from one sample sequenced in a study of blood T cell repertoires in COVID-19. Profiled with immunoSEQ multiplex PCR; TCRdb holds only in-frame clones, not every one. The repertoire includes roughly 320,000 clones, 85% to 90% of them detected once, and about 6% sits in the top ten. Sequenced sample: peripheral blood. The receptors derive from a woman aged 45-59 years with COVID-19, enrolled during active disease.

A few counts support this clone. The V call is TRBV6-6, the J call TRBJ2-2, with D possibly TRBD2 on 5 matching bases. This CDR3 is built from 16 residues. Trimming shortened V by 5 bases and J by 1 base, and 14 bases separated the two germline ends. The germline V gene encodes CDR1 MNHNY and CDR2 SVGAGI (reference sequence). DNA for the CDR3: TGTGCCAGCAGTACTCTTCTAGCTTTGAACACCGGGGAGCTGTTTTTT. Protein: CASSTLLALNTGELFF.

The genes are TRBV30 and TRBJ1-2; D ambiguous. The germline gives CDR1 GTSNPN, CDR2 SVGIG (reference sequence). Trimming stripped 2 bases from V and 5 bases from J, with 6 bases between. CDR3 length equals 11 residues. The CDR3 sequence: CAWSHLYGYTF. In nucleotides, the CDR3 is TGTGCCTGGAGTCACTTATATGGCTACACCTTC.

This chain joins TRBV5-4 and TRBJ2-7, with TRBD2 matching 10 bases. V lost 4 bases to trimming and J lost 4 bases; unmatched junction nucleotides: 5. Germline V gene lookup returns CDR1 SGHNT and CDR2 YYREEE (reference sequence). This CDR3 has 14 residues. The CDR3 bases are TGTGCCAGCAGCAACCCGGGACTAGCGTACGAGCAGTACTTC. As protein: CASSNPGLAYEQYF.

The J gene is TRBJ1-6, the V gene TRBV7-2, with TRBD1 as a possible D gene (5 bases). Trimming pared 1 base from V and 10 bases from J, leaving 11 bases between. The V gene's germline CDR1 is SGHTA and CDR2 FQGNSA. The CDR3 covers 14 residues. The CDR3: CASSLVHRQSPLHF. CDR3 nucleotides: TGTGCCAGCAGCTTAGTCCACAGGCAATCACCCCTCCACTTT.

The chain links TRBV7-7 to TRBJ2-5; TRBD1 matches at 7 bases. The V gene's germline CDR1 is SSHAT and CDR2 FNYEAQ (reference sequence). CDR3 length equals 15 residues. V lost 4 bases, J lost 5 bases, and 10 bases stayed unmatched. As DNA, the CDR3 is TGTGCCAGCAGCTCCTCCGGGACAGTAGGGGAGACCCAGTACTTC. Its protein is CASSSSGTVGETQYF.